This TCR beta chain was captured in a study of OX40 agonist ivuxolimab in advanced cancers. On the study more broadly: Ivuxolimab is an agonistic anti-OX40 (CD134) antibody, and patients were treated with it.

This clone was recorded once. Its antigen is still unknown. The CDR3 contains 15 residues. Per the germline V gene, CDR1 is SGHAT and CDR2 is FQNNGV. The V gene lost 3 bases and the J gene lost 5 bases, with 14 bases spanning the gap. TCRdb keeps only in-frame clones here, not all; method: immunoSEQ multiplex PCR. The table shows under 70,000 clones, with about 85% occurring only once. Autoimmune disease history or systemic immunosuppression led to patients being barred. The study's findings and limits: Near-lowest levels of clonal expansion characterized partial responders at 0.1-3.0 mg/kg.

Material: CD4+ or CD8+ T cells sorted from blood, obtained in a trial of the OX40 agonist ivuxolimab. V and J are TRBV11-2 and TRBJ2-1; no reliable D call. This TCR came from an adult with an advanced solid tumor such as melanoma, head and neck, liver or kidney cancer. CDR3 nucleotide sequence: TGTGCCAGCAGCTTCGATCAAGGACGCGACAATGAGCAGTTCTTC. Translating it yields CASSFDQGRDNEQFF.